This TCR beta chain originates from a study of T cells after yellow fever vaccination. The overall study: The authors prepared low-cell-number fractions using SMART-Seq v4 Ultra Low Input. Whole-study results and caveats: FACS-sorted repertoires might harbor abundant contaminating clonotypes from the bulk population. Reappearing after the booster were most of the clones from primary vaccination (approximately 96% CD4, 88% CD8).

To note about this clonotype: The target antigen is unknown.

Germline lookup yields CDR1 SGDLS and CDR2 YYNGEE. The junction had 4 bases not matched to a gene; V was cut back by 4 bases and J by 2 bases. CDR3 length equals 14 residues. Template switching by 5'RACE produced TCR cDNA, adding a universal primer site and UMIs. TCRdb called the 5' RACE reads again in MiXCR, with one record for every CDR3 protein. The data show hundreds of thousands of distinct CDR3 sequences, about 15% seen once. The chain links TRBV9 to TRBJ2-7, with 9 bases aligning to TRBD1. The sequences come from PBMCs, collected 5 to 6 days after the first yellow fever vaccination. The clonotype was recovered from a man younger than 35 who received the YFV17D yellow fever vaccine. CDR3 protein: CASSSWDRAYEQYF. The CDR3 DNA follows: TGTGCCAGCAGCTCGTGGGACAGGGCCTACGAGCAGTACTTC.